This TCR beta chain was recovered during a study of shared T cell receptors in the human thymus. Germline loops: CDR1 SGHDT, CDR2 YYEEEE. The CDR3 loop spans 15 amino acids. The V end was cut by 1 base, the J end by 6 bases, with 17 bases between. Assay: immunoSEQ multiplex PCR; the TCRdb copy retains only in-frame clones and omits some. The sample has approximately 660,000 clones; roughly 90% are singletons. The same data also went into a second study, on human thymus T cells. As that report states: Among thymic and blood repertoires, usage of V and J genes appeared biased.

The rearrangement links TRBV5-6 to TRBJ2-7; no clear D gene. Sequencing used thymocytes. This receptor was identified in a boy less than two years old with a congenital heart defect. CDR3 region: CASSLPVRPEPEQYF. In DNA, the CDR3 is TGTGCCAGCAGCTTGCCTGTCAGGCCAGAGCCCGAGCAGTACTTC. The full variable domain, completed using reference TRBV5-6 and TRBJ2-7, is DAGVTQSPTHLIKTRGQQVTLRCSPKSGHDTVSWYQQALGQGPQFIFQYYEEEERQRGNFPDRFSGHQFPNYSSELNVNALLLGDSALYLCASSLPVRPEPEQYFGPGTRLTVT.